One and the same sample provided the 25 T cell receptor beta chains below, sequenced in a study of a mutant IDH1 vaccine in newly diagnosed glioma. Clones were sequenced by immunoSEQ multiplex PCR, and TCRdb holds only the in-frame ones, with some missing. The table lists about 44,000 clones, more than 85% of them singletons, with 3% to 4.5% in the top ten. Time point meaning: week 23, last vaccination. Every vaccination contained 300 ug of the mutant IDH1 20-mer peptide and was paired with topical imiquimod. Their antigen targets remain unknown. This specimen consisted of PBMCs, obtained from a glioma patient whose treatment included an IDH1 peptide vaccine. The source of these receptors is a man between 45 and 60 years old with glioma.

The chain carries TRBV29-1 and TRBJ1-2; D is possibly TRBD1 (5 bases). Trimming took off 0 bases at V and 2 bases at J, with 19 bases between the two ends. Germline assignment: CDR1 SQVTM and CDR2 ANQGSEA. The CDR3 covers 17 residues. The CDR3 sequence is CSVEDPWSGRANYGYTF. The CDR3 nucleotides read TGCAGCGTTGAAGATCCCTGGTCGGGCAGGGCCAACTATGGCTACACCTTC.

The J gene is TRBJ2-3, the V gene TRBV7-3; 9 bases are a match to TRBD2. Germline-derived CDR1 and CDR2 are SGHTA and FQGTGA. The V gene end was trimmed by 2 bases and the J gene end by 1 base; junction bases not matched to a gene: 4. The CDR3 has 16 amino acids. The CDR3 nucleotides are TGTGCCAGCAGCTTACTAGCGGGGTTGGGCACAGATACGCAGTATTTT. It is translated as CASSLLAGLGTDTQYF.

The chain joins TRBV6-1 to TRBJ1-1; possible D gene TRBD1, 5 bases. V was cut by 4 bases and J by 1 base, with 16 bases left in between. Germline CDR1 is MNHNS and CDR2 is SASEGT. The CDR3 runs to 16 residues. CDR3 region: CASSVLGGGKNTEAFF. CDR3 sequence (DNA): TGTGCCAGCAGTGTCCTCGGGGGGGGAAAGAACACTGAAGCTTTCTTT.

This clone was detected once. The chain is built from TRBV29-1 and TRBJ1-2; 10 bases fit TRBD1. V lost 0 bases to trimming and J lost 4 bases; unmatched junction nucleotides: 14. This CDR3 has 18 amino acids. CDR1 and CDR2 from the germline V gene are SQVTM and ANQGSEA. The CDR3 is CSVEDPRPGTGALYGYTF. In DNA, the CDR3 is TGCAGCGTTGAAGACCCCCGCCCCGGGACAGGGGCCCTCTATGGCTACACCTTC.

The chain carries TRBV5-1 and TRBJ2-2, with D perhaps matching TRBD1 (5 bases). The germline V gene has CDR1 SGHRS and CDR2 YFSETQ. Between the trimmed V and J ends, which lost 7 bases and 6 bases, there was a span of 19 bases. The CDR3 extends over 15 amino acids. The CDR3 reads CASAATSRVAGELFF. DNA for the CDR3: TGCGCCAGCGCCGCAACCTCCAGGGTGGCCGGGGAGCTGTTTTTT.

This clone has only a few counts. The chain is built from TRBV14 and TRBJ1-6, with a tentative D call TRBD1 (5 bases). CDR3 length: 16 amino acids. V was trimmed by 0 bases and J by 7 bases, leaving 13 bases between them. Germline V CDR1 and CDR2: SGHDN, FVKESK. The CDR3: CASSQEKGFSNSPLHF. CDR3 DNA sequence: TGTGCCAGCAGCCAAGAGAAGGGGTTTTCAAATTCACCCCTCCACTTT.

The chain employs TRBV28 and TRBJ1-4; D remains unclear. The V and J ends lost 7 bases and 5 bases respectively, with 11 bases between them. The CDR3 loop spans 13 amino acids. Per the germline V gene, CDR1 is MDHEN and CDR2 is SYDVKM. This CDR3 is CASKDGLNEKLFF. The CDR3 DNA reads TGTGCCAGCAAGGACGGCCTAAATGAAAAACTGTTTTTT.

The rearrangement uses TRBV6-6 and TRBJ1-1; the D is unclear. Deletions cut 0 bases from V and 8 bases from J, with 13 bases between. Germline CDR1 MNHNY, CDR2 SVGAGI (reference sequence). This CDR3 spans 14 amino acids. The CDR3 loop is CASSYSRVYNEAFF. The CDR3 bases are TGTGCCAGCAGTTACTCGAGAGTATATAACGAAGCTTTCTTT.

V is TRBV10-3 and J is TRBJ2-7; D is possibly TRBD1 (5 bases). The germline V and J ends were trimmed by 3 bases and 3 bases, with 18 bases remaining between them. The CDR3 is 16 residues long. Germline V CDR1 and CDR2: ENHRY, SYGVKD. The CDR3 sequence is CAISEGVSGSGYEQYF. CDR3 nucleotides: TGTGCCATCAGTGAAGGGGTTTCCGGATCAGGCTACGAGCAGTACTTC.

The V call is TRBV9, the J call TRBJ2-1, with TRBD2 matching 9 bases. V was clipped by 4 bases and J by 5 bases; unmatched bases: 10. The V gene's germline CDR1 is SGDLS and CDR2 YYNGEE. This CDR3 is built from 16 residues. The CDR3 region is CASSLRPAGGDNEQFF. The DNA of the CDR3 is TGTGCCAGCAGCCTAAGACCCGCGGGAGGGGACAATGAGCAGTTCTTC.

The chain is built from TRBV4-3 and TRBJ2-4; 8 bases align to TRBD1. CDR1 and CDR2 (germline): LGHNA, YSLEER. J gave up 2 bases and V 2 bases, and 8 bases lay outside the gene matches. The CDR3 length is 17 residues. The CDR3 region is CASSQRSTGETKNIQYF. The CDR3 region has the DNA TGCGCCAGCAGCCAACGCTCGACAGGGGAAACCAAAAACATTCAGTACTTC.

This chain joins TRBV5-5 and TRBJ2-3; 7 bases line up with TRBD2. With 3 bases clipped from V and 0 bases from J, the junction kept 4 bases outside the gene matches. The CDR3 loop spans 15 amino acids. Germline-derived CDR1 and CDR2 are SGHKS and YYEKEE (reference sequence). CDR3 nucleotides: TGTGCCAGCAGCTGGGGGGGAGGTAGCACAGATACGCAGTATTTT. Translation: CASSWGGGSTDTQYF.

The CDR3 DNA sequence: TGTGCCAGCAGTTACTCCCAGGGGGCAGTGGCTTTCTTT. Encoded protein: CASSYSQGAVAFF. The chain links TRBV6-5 to TRBJ1-1, with 8 bases that match TRBD1. Trimming took 0 bases from V and 11 from J; bases not matched to a gene: 5. This CDR3 has 13 amino acids. Germline loops: CDR1 MNHEY, CDR2 SVGAGI.

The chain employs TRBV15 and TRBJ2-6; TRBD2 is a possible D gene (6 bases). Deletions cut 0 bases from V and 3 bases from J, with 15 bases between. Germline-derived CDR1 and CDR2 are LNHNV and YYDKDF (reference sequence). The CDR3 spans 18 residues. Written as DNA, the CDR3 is TGTGCCACCAGCAGAGAAGGGTGGGAGGTAGGTGGGGCCAACGTCCTGACTTTC. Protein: CATSREGWEVGGANVLTF.

For the CDR3, the DNA is TGTGCCAGCAGCTTGGTAGGGTCCTACGAGCAGTACTTC. Protein: CASSLVGSYEQYF. The chain carries TRBV5-6 and TRBJ2-7, with unresolved D. The CDR3 sequence is 13 residues long. V was pared by 0 bases and J by 1 base, with 5 bases between. In germline, CDR1 is SGHDT, CDR2 YYEEEE.

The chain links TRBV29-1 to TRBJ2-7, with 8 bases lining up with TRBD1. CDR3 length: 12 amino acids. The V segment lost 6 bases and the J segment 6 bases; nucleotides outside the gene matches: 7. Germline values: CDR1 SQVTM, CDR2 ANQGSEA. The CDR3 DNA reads TGCAGCGTCGGGGACAGGTTCTGCGAGCAGTACTTC. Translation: CSVGDRFCEQYF.

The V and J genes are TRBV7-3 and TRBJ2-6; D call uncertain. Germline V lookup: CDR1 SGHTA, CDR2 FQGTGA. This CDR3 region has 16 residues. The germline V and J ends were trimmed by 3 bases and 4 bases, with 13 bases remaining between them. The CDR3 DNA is TGTGCCAGCAGCTTGGGAAGTCCTCTAGGGGCCAACGTCCTGACTTTC. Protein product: CASSLGSPLGANVLTF.

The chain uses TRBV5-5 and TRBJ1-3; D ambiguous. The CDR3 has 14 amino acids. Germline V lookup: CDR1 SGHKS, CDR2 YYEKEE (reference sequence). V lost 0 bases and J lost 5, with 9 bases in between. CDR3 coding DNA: TGTGCCAGCAGCTTGGGCAGGCCCCGAAACACCATATATTTT. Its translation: CASSLGRPRNTIYF. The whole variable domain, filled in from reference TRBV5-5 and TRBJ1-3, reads DAGVTQSPTHLIKTRGQQVTLRCSPISGHKSVSWYQQVLGQGPQFIFQYYEKEERGRGNFPDRFSARQFPNYSSELNVNALLLGDSALYLCASSLGRPRNTIYFGEGSWLTVV.

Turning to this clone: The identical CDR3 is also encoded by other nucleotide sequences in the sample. CDR3 DNA sequence: TGTGCCAGCAGTGAGCCAGGATTGACGAACACCGGGGAGCTGTTTTTT. This gives the protein CASSEPGLTNTGELFF. The V gene is TRBV2, the J gene TRBJ2-2; no clear D. The CDR3 loop spans 16 amino acids. Germline V gene sequence: CDR1 SNHLY, CDR2 FYNNEI. Trimming pared 3 bases from V and 0 bases from J, leaving 11 bases between. Full variable domain (missing parts from reference TRBV2 and TRBJ2-2): EPEVTQTPSHQVTQMGQEVILRCVPISNHLYFYWYRQILGQKVEFLVSFYNNEISEKSEIFDDQFSVERPDGSNFTLKIRSTKLEDSAMYFCASSEPGLTNTGELFFGEGSRLTVL.

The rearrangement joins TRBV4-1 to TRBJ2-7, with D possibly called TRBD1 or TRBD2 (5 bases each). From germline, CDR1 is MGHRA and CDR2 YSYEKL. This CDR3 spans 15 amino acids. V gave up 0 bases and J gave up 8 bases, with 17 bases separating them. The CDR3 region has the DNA TGCGCCAGCAGCCAAGATGGGGAGTCACAGGAAAAGCAGTACTTC. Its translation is CASSQDGESQEKQYF.

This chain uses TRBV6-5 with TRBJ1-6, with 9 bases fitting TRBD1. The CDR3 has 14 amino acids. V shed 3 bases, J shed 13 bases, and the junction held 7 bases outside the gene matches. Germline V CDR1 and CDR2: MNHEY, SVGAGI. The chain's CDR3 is CASSYAQGADPLHF. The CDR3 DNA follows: TGTGCCAGCAGTTATGCACAGGGGGCGGATCCCCTCCACTTT.

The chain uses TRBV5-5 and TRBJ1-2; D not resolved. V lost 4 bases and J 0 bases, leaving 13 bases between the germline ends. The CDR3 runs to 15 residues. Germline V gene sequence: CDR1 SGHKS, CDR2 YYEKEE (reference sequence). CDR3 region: CASSPLDVTNYGYTF. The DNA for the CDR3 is TGTGCCAGCAGCCCCCTAGACGTTACTAACTATGGCTACACCTTC.

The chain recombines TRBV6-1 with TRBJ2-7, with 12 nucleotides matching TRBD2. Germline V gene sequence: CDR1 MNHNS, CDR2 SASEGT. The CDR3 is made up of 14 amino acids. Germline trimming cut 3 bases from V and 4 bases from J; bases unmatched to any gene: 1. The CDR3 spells CASSETSGRYEQYF. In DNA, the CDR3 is TGTGCCAGCAGTGAGACTAGCGGGAGATACGAGCAGTACTTC.

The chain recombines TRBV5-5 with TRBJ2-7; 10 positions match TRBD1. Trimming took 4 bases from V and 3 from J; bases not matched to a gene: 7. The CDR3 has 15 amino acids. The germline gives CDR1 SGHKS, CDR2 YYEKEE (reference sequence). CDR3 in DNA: TGTGCCAGCAGCCGTAGGGACAGGGGCTTCTACGAGCAGTACTTC. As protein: CASSRRDRGFYEQYF.

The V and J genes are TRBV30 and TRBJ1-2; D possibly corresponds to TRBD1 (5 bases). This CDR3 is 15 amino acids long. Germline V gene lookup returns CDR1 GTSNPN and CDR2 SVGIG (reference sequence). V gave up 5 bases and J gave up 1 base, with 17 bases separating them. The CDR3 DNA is TGTGCCTGGGGGGACCGGAGGGGTGGTAACTATGGCTACACCTTC. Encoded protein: CAWGDRRGGNYGYTF.